This TCR beta chain came from a study of blood T cell repertoires in COVID-19. Turning to the study itself: Researchers got acute and convalescent COVID-19 samples from the United States, Italy and Spain. The analysed material was cDNA or gDNA that came from T cells, B-cell-depleted T cells, or PBMCs.

The CDR3 extends over 17 amino acids. V dropped 3 bases and J dropped 5 bases, with 20 bases sitting between them. Per germline, CDR1 LNHNV and CDR2 YYDKDF (reference sequence). Original processing notes: Amplification of reference gene primers was used by the study to estimate nucleated cell counts. Sequencing was performed with immunoSEQ multiplex PCR; in TCRdb, only in-frame clones are kept and a portion is missing. The V and J calls and clone size come from that table; D and trimming were worked out from the DNA. The sample holds under 130,000 clones, under 75% seen once. The chain is built from TRBV15 and TRBJ2-4; TRBD2 is a possible D gene (6 bases). The origin of this receptor is a man older than 75 with acute or convalescent COVID-19. Sequenced sample: peripheral blood. CDR3 residues: CATSSLPSGGGQNIQYF. In nucleotides, the CDR3 is TGTGCCACCAGCAGTCTCCCTTCCGGGGGAGGCCAAAACATTCAGTACTTC.